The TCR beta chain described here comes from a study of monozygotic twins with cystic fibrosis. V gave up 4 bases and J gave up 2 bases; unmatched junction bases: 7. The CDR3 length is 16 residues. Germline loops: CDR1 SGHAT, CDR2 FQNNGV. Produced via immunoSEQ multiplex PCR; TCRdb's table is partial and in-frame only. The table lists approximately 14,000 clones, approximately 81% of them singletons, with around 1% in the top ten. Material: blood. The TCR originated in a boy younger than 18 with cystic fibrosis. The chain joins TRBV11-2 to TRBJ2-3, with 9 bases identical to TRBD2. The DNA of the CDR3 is TGTGCCAGCAGCTCAATTAGCGGGGGTGCCACAGATACGCAGTATTTT. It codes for CASSSISGGATDTQYF.